The TCR beta chain under discussion was sequenced for a study of early T cells in non-severe SARS-CoV-2 infection. Trimming removed 2 bases at V and 4 bases at J, with 9 bases between. CDR1 SQVTM and CDR2 ANQGSEA come from the germline V gene. CDR3 length: 13 amino acids. Separate cDNA molecules each had unique molecular identifiers attached to them. TCRdb re-derived calls from the 5' RACE reads in MiXCR, one entry per CDR3 protein. Of 65,000 to 75,000 distinct CDR3 sequences in the sample, around a tenth were seen once. This chain connects TRBV29-1 to TRBJ2-1, with D tentatively TRBD2 (6 bases). Sequencing input: whole blood. This receptor was taken from an adult who was a healthcare worker with PCR-confirmed SARS-CoV-2 infection or an uninfected control (not recorded which). The CDR3 nucleotides are TGCAGCGTTGAACGCGGGGATTACAATGAGCAGTTCTTC. Translated, it gives CSVERGDYNEQFF.